These 23 T cell receptor beta chains were all obtained from the same sample, sequenced in a study of cytomegalovirus exposure and HLA in healthy donors. Sequencing was performed with immunoSEQ multiplex PCR; in TCRdb, only in-frame clones are kept and a portion is missing. This sample yields some 150,000 clones, of which about 83% are seen a single time; more than 1.2% belongs to the top ten. Sequencing was performed on PBMCs. Receptors were obtained from a woman aged 25 to 39 in good health and CMV-seronegative.

The rearrangement uses TRBV6-5 and TRBJ2-1; TRBD1 is a possible D gene (6 bases). The CDR3 covers 15 residues. CDR1 and CDR2 (germline): MNHEY, SVGAGI. Between the trimmed V and J ends, which lost 5 bases and 3 bases, there was a span of 14 bases. CDR3 bases: TGTGCCAGCAGTCAAGGGACATTACTCTACAATGAGCAGTTCTTC. It specifies CASSQGTLLYNEQFF.

The chain carries TRBV5-8 and TRBJ1-6; 9 nucleotides line up with TRBD1. CDR1 and CDR2 (germline): SGHTS, YDEGEE. The CDR3 has 17 residues. The trim removed 4 bases at V and 9 bases at J, leaving 14 bases unmatched. CDR3 in amino acids: CASSLDRGVSLISPLHF. The CDR3 DNA sequence: TGTGCCAGCAGCCTGGACAGGGGCGTTTCTCTTATTTCACCCCTCCACTTT.

The chain couples TRBV4-2 to TRBJ2-2; D gene unclear. Germline lookup yields CDR1 LGHNA and CDR2 YNFKEQ. V lost 0 bases and J 1 base, leaving 6 bases between the germline ends. This CDR3 region has 15 residues. The CDR3 DNA follows: TGTGCCAGCAGCCAAGAGGCCAGGAACACCGGGGAGCTGTTTTTT. Translated, it gives CASSQEARNTGELFF.

This sequence joins TRBV18 and TRBJ1-2, with D possibly being TRBD1 (6 bases). Per germline, CDR1 KGHSH and CDR2 LQKENI. The germline V and J ends were trimmed by 1 base and 8 bases, with 23 bases remaining between them. This CDR3 spans 17 amino acids. CDR3 loop: CASSPQPPGHPLEGYTF. The CDR3 nucleotides read TGTGCCAGCTCACCACAACCTCCGGGACACCCACTGGAGGGCTACACCTTC. Complete variable domain (other parts from reference TRBV18 and TRBJ1-2): NAGVMQNPRHLVRRRGQEARLRCSPMKGHSHVYWYRQLPEEGLKFMVYLQKENIIDESGMPKERFSAEFPKEGPSILRIQQVVRGDSAAYFCASSPQPPGHPLEGYTFGSGTRLTVV.

This clone was found a few times. The rearrangement uses TRBV2 and TRBJ1-2, with D possibly being TRBD1 (5 bases). Germline V gene sequence: CDR1 SNHLY, CDR2 FYNNEI. The V end lost 6 bases, the J end lost 4 bases, and 9 bases lay between the germline ends. The CDR3 has 12 residues. The CDR3 reads CASRARAYGYTF. CDR3 nucleotide sequence: TGTGCCAGCAGGGCCAGGGCCTATGGCTACACCTTC.

V and J are TRBV15 and TRBJ2-1; 9 nucleotides align to TRBD2. Germline CDR1 reads LNHNV; CDR2 reads YYDKDF (reference sequence). J gave up 4 bases and V 6 bases, and 1 base lay outside the gene matches. The CDR3 runs 13 residues. The CDR3 sequence is CATRSGGYNEQFF. Written as DNA, the CDR3 is TGTGCCACCAGGAGCGGGGGGTACAATGAGCAGTTCTTC.

The rearrangement joins TRBV13 to TRBJ2-5, with 7 bases lining up with TRBD2. V lost 5 bases and J lost 5; bases outside the gene matches: 8. The CDR3 is made up of 14 amino acids. Looked up from germline, CDR1 is PRHDT and CDR2 is FYEKMQ (reference sequence). CDR3 amino acids: CASSLTSIRETQYF. The CDR3 DNA reads as TGTGCCAGCAGCCTGACTAGCATCCGGGAGACCCAGTACTTC.

The J gene is TRBJ2-7, the V gene TRBV13, with D tentatively TRBD1 (5 bases). Germline lookup yields CDR1 PRHDT and CDR2 FYEKMQ (reference sequence). The CDR3 contains 16 residues. V was trimmed by 5 bases and J by 2 bases, leaving 19 bases between them. The CDR3 reads CASSQTARASAYEQYF. For the CDR3, the DNA is TGTGCCAGCAGCCAAACGGCCAGGGCATCAGCCTACGAGCAGTACTTC. Full variable domain (missing parts from reference TRBV13 and TRBJ2-7): AAGVIQSPRHLIKEKRETATLKCYPIPRHDTVYWYQQGPGQDPQFLISFYEKMQSDKGSIPDRFSAQQFSDYHSELNMSSLELGDSALYFCASSQTARASAYEQYFGPGTRLTVT.

In this sample, this clone turned up many times. This sequence joins TRBV6-7 and TRBJ1-1, with TRBD1 identical over 7 bases. TRBV6-7 is designated an ORF whose function remains uncertain. After removal of 8 bases from V and 0 bases from J, the junction contained 9 bases not matched to a gene. This CDR3 is 15 amino acids long. CDR3 DNA: TGTGCCAGCGTCCTACAGGGGCCGTTGAACACTGAAGCTTTCTTT. Its translation: CASVLQGPLNTEAFF.

This chain connects TRBV4-1 to TRBJ2-2; 7 bases are a match to TRBD1. The CDR3 consists of 17 residues. Trimming took 0 bases from V and 2 from J; bases not matched to a gene: 6. The germline V gene has CDR1 MGHRA and CDR2 YSYEKL. The CDR3 reads CASSQDPRDSNTGELFF. DNA of the CDR3: TGCGCCAGCAGCCAAGATCCGAGGGACAGCAACACCGGGGAGCTGTTTTTT.

The table lists this clone with a count of one. Here the CDR3 reads CASRRQTTEAFF. CDR3 DNA: TGTGCCAGCAGACGACAGACCACTGAAGCTTTCTTT. J is TRBJ1-1 and V is TRBV6-5; tentatively, D is TRBD1 (5 bases). This CDR3 spans 12 amino acids. Germline CDR1 MNHEY, CDR2 SVGAGI. Deletions cut 6 bases from V and 4 bases from J, with 9 bases between.

The chain has TRBV27 and TRBJ2-1; no clear D gene. V lost 3 bases to trimming and J lost 6 bases, with 6 bases between them. Germline loops: CDR1 MNHEY, CDR2 SMNVEV (reference sequence). The CDR3 length is 12 residues. CDR3 residues: CASSFYGNEQFF. The CDR3 DNA reads TGTGCCAGCAGTTTCTACGGCAATGAGCAGTTCTTC.

In its sample, this clone was seen a few times. The CDR3 here is CASSSNSPLHF. DNA of the CDR3: TGTGCCAGCAGCTCGAATTCACCCCTCCACTTT. The chain links TRBV11-2 to TRBJ1-6, with no clear D. Germline assignment: CDR1 SGHAT and CDR2 FQNNGV. V shed 4 bases and J shed 7 bases, with 2 bases lying between them. This CDR3 comprises 11 residues.

This clone was detected ten times or more. The V gene is TRBV5-6, the J gene TRBJ1-1, with D possibly TRBD1 on 5 matching bases. The germline V and J ends were trimmed by 4 bases and 1 base, with 8 bases remaining between them. The CDR3 is 13 residues long. The V gene's germline CDR1 is SGHDT and CDR2 YYEEEE. DNA for the CDR3: TGTGCCAGCAGCCCTGGACAGAACACTGAAGCTTTCTTT. This translates into CASSPGQNTEAFF.

This chain links TRBV5-1 with TRBJ2-1; maybe TRBD1 (5 bases). CDR1 is SGHRS and CDR2 is YFSETQ in the germline V gene. The CDR3 is 13 amino acids. The V and J ends lost 4 bases and 3 bases respectively, with 8 bases between them. The CDR3 DNA reads as TGCGCCAGCAGCGACAGATACTACAATGAGCAGTTCTTC. Its translation: CASSDRYYNEQFF.

In regard to this clone: Other DNA sequences from this sample encode an identical CDR3 as well. The chain links TRBV7-9 to TRBJ1-5; D unresolved. The CDR3 is 12 residues long. Trimming cost V 1 base and J 6 bases, with 4 bases left between them. Looked up from germline, CDR1 is SEHNR and CDR2 is FQNEAQ (reference sequence). CDR3 nucleotides: TGTGCCAGCAGCTTAGGAGGTCAGCCCCAGCATTTT. Translating gives CASSLGGQPQHF.

V is TRBV5-1 and J is TRBJ1-2; D possibly corresponds to TRBD1 (6 bases). CDR1 and CDR2 (germline): SGHRS, YFSETQ. The CDR3 totals 14 residues. V was cut by 4 bases and J by 2 bases, with 12 bases left in between. The CDR3 loop is CASSPGGQNYGYTF. The CDR3 nucleotides read TGCGCCAGCAGCCCCGGGGGGCAGAACTATGGCTACACCTTC.

V is TRBV19 and J is TRBJ1-6; D possibly corresponds to TRBD1 (6 bases). The length of the CDR3 is 13 residues. The ends were cut back, 4 bases at V and 10 bases at J, with 11 bases in the middle. Looked up from germline, CDR1 is LNHDA and CDR2 is SQIVND (reference sequence). This CDR3 is CASSNREYSPLHF. CDR3 nucleotides: TGTGCCAGTAGTAACAGGGAGTACTCACCCCTCCACTTT.

This clone appeared once. This chain links TRBV29-1 with TRBJ1-1; D is perhaps TRBD1 (5 bases). This CDR3 contains 14 residues. Per germline, CDR1 SQVTM and CDR2 ANQGSEA. The V and J ends lost 6 bases and 0 bases respectively, with 14 bases between them. In nucleotides, the CDR3 is TGCAGCGTAAGGGGACTGAGAATGAACACTGAAGCTTTCTTT. It encodes CSVRGLRMNTEAFF.

The V and J genes are TRBV25-1 and TRBJ2-5; 14 nucleotides align to TRBD2. The CDR3 is 18 residues long. The ends lost 1 base at V and 4 bases at J; junction bases unmatched: 8. In germline, CDR1 is MGHDK, CDR2 SYGVNS. The CDR3 region has the DNA TGTGCCAGCAGTGAATCAGGGAGACTAGCGGGGGGGGGAGAGACCCAGTACTTC. It encodes CASSESGRLAGGGETQYF.

This clone was picked up a small number of times. This chain joins TRBV1 and TRBJ2-3; no check of the table's D call, TRBD2, against the DNA was made. TRBV1 constitutes a pseudogene. The CDR3 spans 21 residues. CDR3 coding DNA: TGCACCAGCAGCCCTACCGGGGTCGGGACTAGAGGGATCCCTGGTACAGATACGCAGTATTTT. It is translated as CTSSPTGVGTRGIPGTDTQYF.

This clone was seen a single time. This rearrangement joins TRBV6-1 to TRBJ1-2; 12 bases line up with TRBD1. This CDR3 spans 15 amino acids. Germline V CDR1 and CDR2: MNHNS, SASEGT. With V trimmed by 8 bases and J by 6 bases, 10 bases remained unmatched. In DNA form, the CDR3 reads TGTGCCAGCGCTCGGCGGGACAGGGGGCTTAATGGCTACACCTTC. It translates to CASARRDRGLNGYTF.

The chain recombines TRBV5-1 with TRBJ2-5; a weak D match, TRBD2 (6 bases). Germline-derived CDR1 and CDR2 are SGHRS and YFSETQ. The V gene lost 2 bases and the J gene lost 3 bases, with 8 bases spanning the gap. The CDR3 sequence is 13 residues long. The CDR3: CASSFSGEETQYF. DNA for the CDR3: TGCGCCAGCAGCTTTAGCGGTGAAGAGACCCAGTACTTC.